These 5 T cell receptor beta chains were sequenced from one sample in a study of shared clonotypes between healthy human individuals. Some clones are missing from TCRdb's copy, which holds only in-frame ones; the method was immunoSEQ multiplex PCR. The sample comprises 2 million to 2.5 million clones, about nine tenths of which are singletons, and about 0.36% rests with the top ten. Material for sequencing was naive CD4+ T cells from PBMCs. The subset is: CD45RA+ positively selected. The receptors originated from a man aged 18 to 30 in good health. Some clones in this sample may be carry-over from other donors' samples.

V gene TRBV5-5 combines with J gene TRBJ2-7; 9 bases align to TRBD2. CDR1 and CDR2 from the germline V gene are SGHKS and YYEKEE (reference sequence). This CDR3 spans 15 amino acids. V lost 5 bases, J lost 3 bases, and 9 bases stayed unmatched. The CDR3 sequence is CASSGGREGLYEQYF. The CDR3 region has the DNA TGTGCCAGCAGTGGTGGGCGGGAGGGCCTCTACGAGCAGTACTTC.

V is TRBV5-1 and J is TRBJ2-3, with 12 bases aligning to TRBD2. V shed 5 bases and J 4 bases; nucleotides not matched to a gene: 5. The CDR3 contains 15 residues. Germline assignment: CDR1 SGHRS and CDR2 YFSETQ. Written as DNA, the CDR3 is TGCGCCAGCAGGTACGGACTAGCGGGACCAGATACGCAGTATTTT. Protein product: CASRYGLAGPDTQYF. The full variable domain, in which reference TRBV5-1 and TRBJ2-3 provide the parts outside the CDR3, is KAGVTQTPRYLIKTRGQQVTLSCSPISGHRSVSWYQQTPGQGLQFLFEYFSETQRNKGNFPGRFSGRQFSNSRSEMNVSTLELGDSALYLCASRYGLAGPDTQYFGPGTRLTVL.

The chain has TRBV27 and TRBJ2-3, with a weak D call TRBD2 (6 bases). CDR1 is MNHEY, CDR2 SMNVEV, per germline (reference sequence). CDR3 length: 17 amino acids. V was trimmed by 4 bases and J by 2 bases, leaving 19 bases between them. The CDR3: CASSSPPGRLFTDTQYF. The CDR3 DNA is TGTGCCAGCAGTTCACCCCCCGGGAGACTTTTCACAGATACGCAGTATTTT.

This clone was seen a few times. As DNA, the CDR3 is TGTGCCAGCAGGACTAGCACAGATACGCAGTATTTT. Its protein product is CASRTSTDTQYF. The chain links TRBV28 to TRBJ2-3; no firm D call. Germline values: CDR1 MDHEN, CDR2 SYDVKM. V gave up 6 bases and J gave up 0 bases, with 4 bases separating them. The CDR3 has 12 residues. Full variable domain (missing parts from reference TRBV28 and TRBJ2-3): DVKVTQSSRYLVKRTGEKVFLECVQDMDHENMFWYRQDPGLGLRLIYFSYDVKMKEKGDIPEGYSVSREKKERFSLILESASTNQTSMYLCASRTSTDTQYFGPGTRLTVL.

The rearrangement uses TRBV18 and TRBJ2-1; 9 nucleotides line up with TRBD2. CDR3 length: 15 residues. The V gene end was trimmed by 6 bases and the J gene end by 5 bases; junction bases not matched to a gene: 8. Germline V gene data show CDR1 as KGHSH and CDR2 as LQKENI. CDR3 DNA sequence: TGTGCCAGCTCCCCGGTAGTAGCGGGGGACAATGAGCAGTTCTTC. Protein sequence: CASSPVVAGDNEQFF.